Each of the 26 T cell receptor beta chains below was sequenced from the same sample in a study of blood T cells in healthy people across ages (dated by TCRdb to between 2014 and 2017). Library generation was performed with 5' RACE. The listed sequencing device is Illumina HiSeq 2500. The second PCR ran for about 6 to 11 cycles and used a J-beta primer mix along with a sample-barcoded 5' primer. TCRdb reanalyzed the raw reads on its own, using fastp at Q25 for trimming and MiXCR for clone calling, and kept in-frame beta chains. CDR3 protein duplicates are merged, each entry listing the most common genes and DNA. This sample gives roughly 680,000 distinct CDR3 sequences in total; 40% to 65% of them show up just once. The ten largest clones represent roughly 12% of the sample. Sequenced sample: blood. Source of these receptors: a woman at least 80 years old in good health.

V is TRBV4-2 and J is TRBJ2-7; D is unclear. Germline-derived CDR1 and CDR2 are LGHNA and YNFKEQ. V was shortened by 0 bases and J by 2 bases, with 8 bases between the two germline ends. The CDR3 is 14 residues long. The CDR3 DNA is TGTGCCAGCAGCCAAGACCTAGGCCCCTACGAGCAGTACTTC. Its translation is CASSQDLGPYEQYF.

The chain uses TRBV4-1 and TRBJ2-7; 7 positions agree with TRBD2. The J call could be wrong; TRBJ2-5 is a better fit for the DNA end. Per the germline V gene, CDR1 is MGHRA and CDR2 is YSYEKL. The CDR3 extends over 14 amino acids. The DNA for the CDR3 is TGCGCCAGCAGTCCAGCGGGGTTAGGGGAGACCCAGTACTTC. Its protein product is CASSPAGLGETQYF.

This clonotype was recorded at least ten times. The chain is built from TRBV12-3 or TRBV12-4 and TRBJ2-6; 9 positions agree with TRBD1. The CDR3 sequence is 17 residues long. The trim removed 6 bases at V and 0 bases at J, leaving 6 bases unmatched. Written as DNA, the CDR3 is TGTGCCAGCAGCCGCGGGACAGGGTTCTCTGGGGCCAACGTCCTGACTTTC. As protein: CASSRGTGFSGANVLTF.

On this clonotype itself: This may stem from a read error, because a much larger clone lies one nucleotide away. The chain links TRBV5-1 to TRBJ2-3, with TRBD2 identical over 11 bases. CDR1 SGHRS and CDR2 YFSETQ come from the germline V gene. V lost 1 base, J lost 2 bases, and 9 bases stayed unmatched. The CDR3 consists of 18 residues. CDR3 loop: CASSLTGLAGLFTDTQYF. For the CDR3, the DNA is TGCGCCAGCAGCTTGACCGGACTAGCGGGCCTTTTCACAGATACGCAGTATTTT. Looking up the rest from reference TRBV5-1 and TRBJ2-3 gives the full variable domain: KAGVTQTPRYLIKTRGQQVTLSCSPISGHRSVSWYQQTPGQGLQFLFEYFSETQRNKGNFPGRFSGRQFSNSRSEMNVSTLELGDSALYLCASSLTGLAGLFTDTQYFGPGTRLTVL.

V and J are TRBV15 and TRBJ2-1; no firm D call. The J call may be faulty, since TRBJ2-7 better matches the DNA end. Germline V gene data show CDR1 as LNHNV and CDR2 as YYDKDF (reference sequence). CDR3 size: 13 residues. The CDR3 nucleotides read TGTGCCACCAGCAGAGGAGCCTACAATGAGCAGTACTTC. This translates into CATSRGAYNEQYF.

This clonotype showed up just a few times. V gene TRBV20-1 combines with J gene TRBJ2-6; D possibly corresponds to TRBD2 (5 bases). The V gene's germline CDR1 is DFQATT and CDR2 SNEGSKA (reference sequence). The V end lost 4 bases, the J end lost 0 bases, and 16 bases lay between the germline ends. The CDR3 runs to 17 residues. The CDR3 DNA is TGCAGTGCTACCGACGGACTCCGATTCTCTGGGGCCAACGTCCTGACTTTC. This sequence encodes CSATDGLRFSGANVLTF.

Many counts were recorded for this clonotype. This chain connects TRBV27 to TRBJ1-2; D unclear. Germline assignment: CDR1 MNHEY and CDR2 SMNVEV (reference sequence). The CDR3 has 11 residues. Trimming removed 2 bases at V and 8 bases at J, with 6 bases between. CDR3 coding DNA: TGTGCCAGCAGTTTAAAGTGGGGCTACACCTTC. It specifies CASSLKWGYTF.

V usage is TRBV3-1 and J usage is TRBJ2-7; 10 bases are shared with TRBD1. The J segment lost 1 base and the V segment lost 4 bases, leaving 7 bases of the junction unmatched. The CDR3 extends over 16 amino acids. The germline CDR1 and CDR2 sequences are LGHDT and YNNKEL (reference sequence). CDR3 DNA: TGTGCCAGCAGCCCGACGGGACAGGGGTCTTCCTACGAGCAGTACTTC. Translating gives CASSPTGQGSSYEQYF.

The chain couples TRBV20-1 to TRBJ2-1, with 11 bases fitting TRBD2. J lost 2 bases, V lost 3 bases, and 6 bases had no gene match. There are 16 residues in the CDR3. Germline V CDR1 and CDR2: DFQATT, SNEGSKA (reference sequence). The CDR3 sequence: CSARGSTSGTYNEQFF. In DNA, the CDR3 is TGCAGTGCTAGGGGGTCGACTAGCGGGACCTACAATGAGCAGTTCTTC.

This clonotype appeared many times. CDR3 nucleotide sequence: TGCGCCAGCAGACGGGACACTCTTCCCTCCTACAATGAGCAGTTCTTC. Translating it yields CASRRDTLPSYNEQFF. The chain links TRBV10-2 to TRBJ2-1, with TRBD1 as a possible D gene (6 bases). This CDR3 has 16 amino acids. Germline CDR1 WSHSY, CDR2 SAAADI. V lost 6 bases and J lost 0, with 15 bases in between.

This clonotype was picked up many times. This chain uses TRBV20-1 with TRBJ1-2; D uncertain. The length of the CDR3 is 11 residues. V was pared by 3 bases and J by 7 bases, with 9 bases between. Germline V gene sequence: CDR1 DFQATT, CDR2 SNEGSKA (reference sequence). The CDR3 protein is CSASSGSGYTF. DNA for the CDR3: TGCAGTGCTAGTTCGGGGTCTGGCTACACCTTC.

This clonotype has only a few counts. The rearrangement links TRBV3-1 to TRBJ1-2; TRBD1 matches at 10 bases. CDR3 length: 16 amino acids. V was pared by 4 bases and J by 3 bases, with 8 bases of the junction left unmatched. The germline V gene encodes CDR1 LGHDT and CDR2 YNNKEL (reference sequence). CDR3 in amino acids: CASSPPRTGGHYGYTF. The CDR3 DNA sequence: TGTGCCAGCAGCCCTCCCCGGACAGGGGGACACTATGGCTACACCTTC.

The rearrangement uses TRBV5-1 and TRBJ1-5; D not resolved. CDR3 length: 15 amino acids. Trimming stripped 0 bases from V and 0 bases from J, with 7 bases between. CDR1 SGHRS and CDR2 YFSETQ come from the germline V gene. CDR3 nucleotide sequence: TGCGCCAGCAGCTTGGGGCCTTATAGCAATCAGCCCCAGCATTTT. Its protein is CASSLGPYSNQPQHF.

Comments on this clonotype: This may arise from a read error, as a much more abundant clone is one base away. CDR3 residues: CASRRWGGSYNEQFF. DNA for the CDR3: TGTGCCAGCAGGAGGTGGGGGGGGTCCTACAATGAGCAGTTCTTC. The J gene is TRBJ2-1, the V gene TRBV12-3 or TRBV12-4, with 7 nucleotides matching TRBD2. The CDR3 spans 15 residues. V trimming: 6 bases; J trimming: 1 base; junction bases outside the gene matches: 6.

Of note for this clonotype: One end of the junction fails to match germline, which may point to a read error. This CDR3 reads CASSFGAGGLNERFF. In DNA, the CDR3 is TGTGCCAGCAGCTTCGGTGCGGGAGGATTAAATGAGCGGTTCTTC. This chain joins TRBV7-3 and TRBJ2-1; 8 bases line up with TRBD2. This CDR3 contains 15 residues. Germline CDR1 is SGHTA and CDR2 is FQGTGA.

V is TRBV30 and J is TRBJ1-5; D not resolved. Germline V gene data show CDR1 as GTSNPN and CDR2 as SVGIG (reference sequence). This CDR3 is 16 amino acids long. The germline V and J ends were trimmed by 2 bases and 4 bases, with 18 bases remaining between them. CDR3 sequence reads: CAWSYGRPMGNQPQHF. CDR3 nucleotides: TGTGCCTGGAGTTACGGGAGACCCATGGGGAATCAGCCCCAGCATTTT. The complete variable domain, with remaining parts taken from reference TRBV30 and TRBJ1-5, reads SQTIHQWPATLVQPVGSPLSLECTVEGTSNPNLYWYRQAAGRGLQLLFYSVGIGQISSEVPQNLSASRPQDRQFILSSKKLLLSDSGFYLCAWSYGRPMGNQPQHFGDGTRLSIL.

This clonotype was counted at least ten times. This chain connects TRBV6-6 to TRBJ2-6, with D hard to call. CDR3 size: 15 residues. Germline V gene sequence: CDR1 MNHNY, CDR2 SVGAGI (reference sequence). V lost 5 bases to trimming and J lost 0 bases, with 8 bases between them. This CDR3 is CASSPRSSGANVLTF. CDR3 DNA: TGTGCCAGCAGTCCCCGGAGCTCTGGGGCCAACGTCCTGACTTTC.

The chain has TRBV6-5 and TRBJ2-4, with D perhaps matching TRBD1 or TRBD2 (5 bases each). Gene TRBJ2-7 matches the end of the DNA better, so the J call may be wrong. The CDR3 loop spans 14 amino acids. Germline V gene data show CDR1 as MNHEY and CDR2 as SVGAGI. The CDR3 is CASSSRDVAYEQYF. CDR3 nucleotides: TGTGCCAGCAGCTCCCGGGACGTTGCCTACGAGCAGTACTTC.

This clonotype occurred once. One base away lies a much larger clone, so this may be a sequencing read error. Written as DNA, the CDR3 is TGCGCCAGCAGCTTGGGTGAGGATCGGCCCCAGCATTTT. The encoded protein is CASSLGEDRPQHF. V is TRBV5-1 and J is TRBJ1-5; D is undetermined. The CDR3 is made up of 13 amino acids. Trimming left V 0 bases short and J 9 bases short, with 10 bases between. Looked up from germline, CDR1 is SGHRS and CDR2 is YFSETQ.

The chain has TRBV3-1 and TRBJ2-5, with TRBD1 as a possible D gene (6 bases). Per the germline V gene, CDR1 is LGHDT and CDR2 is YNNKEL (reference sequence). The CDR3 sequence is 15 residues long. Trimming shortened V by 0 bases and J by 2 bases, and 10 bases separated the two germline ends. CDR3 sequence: CASSQEGGIQETQYF. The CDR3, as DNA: TGTGCCAGCAGCCAAGAAGGGGGTATTCAAGAGACCCAGTACTTC.

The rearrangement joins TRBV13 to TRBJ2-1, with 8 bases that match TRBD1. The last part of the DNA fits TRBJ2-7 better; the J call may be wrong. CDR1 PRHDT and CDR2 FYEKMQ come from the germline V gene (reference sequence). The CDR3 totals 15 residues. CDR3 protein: CASSDRGQGYNEQYF. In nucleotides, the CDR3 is TGTGCCAGCAGCGACCGTGGACAGGGCTACAATGAGCAGTACTTC.

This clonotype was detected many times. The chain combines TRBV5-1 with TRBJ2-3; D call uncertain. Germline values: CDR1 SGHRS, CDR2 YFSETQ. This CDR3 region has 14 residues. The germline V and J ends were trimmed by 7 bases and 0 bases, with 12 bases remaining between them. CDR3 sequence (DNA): TGCGCCAGCTCGACTGCGGCTAGCACAGATACGCAGTATTTT. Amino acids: CASSTAASTDTQYF. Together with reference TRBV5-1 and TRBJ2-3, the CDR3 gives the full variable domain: KAGVTQTPRYLIKTRGQQVTLSCSPISGHRSVSWYQQTPGQGLQFLFEYFSETQRNKGNFPGRFSGRQFSNSRSEMNVSTLELGDSALYLCASSTAASTDTQYFGPGTRLTVL.

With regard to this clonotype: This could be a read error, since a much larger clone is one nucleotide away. CDR3 nucleotide sequence: TGTGCCAGCAGCCAGTTCGCAGATACGCAGTATTTT. Translating gives CASSQFADTQYF. The chain uses TRBV3-1 and TRBJ2-3; D is ambiguous. V was trimmed by 3 bases and J by 4 bases, leaving 5 bases between them. The CDR3 loop spans 12 amino acids. Per germline, CDR1 LGHDT and CDR2 YNNKEL (reference sequence).

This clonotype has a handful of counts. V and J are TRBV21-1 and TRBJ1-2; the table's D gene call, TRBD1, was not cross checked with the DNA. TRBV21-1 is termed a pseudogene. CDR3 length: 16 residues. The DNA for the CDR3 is TGTGCCAGCAGTAGGACAGGGAACCGCCAGGCTGATGGCTACACCTTC. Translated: CASSRTGNRQADGYTF.

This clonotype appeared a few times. The chain's CDR3 is CSVEREYNEQFF. The CDR3 nucleotides read TGCAGCGTTGAGAGGGAGTACAATGAGCAGTTCTTC. This chain links TRBV29-1 with TRBJ2-1; maybe TRBD2 (5 bases). V shed 3 bases and J shed 4 bases, with 7 bases lying between them. The CDR3 covers 12 residues. Germline V lookup: CDR1 SQVTM, CDR2 ANQGSEA.

CDR3 amino acids: CTSSKASEQFF. CDR3 bases: TGTACCAGCAGCAAAGCCAGTGAGCAGTTCTTC. V is TRBV21-1 and J is TRBJ2-1. TRBV21-1 is a pseudogene segment. The CDR3 covers 11 residues.